One sample yielded the 15 T cell receptor beta chains listed below, sequenced in a study of metastatic and nonmetastatic thyroid tumors. TCRdb ran MiXCR on the PCR reads. Here the sample spans under 55,000 clones, approximately 15% being singletons. No patient had received any treatment before thyroid surgery. Sequenced sample: blood. These receptors came from a female donor with papillary thyroid cancer or a benign thyroid nodule (not recorded which). Some clones in this sample may be carry-over from other donors' samples.

In this sample, this clone is medium-sized. This chain connects TRBV12-3 or TRBV12-4 to TRBJ1-2; 10 bases map to TRBD1. This CDR3 is built from 16 residues. Trimming removed 3 bases from V and 5 bases from J; junction bases left unmatched: 9. CDR3 loop: CASSFGWTGGGYGYTF. CDR3 DNA: TGTGCCAGCAGTTTTGGGTGGACAGGGGGTGGGTATGGCTACACCTTC.

In this sample, this clone turned up many times. V is TRBV9 and J is TRBJ1-3, with D possibly TRBD1 on 5 matching bases. The V gene lost 3 bases and the J gene lost 0 bases, with 7 bases spanning the gap. CDR1 is SGDLS, CDR2 YYNGEE, per germline. CDR3 length: 14 residues. The CDR3 sequence is CASSGDGSGNTIYF. For the CDR3, the DNA is TGTGCCAGCAGCGGGGACGGCTCTGGAAACACCATATATTTT.

Note on this clone: An end of the junction does not agree with germline; a read error may underlie this. CDR3 residues: CASGRTGGANTVELFF. Written as DNA, the CDR3 is TGTGCCAGCGGAAGGACAGGGGGTGCGAACACCGTGGAGCTGTTTTTT. This chain uses TRBV28 with TRBJ2-2, with 10 bases aligning to TRBD1. The germline CDR1 and CDR2 sequences are MDHEN and SYDVKM. The CDR3 consists of 16 residues.

In this sample, this clone turned up many times. The rearrangement joins TRBV18 to TRBJ2-2, with TRBD2 matching 7 bases. CDR3 length equals 14 residues. The germline gives CDR1 KGHSH, CDR2 LQKENI. With 5 bases clipped from V and 5 bases from J, the junction kept 5 bases outside the gene matches. The CDR3 protein is CASSIQGGTGELFF. CDR3 DNA: TGTGCCAGCTCAATCCAGGGAGGGACCGGGGAGCTGTTTTTT.

At least ten counts were recorded for this clone. The genes are TRBV27 and TRBJ1-5, with D hard to call. Per germline, CDR1 MNHEY and CDR2 SMNVEV (reference sequence). V was shortened by 2 bases and J by 4 bases, with 9 bases between the two germline ends. This CDR3 is 14 amino acids long. The chain's CDR3 is CASSLMVGNQPQHF. CDR3 nucleotides: TGTGCCAGCAGTTTAATGGTGGGGAATCAGCCCCAGCATTTT.

This clone was detected ten times or more. This chain links TRBV4-1 with TRBJ1-3; D is undetermined. The CDR3 totals 19 residues. Between the trimmed V and J ends, which lost 0 bases and 0 bases, there was a span of 18 bases. Germline-derived CDR1 and CDR2 are MGHRA and YSYEKL. This chain's CDR3 is CASSQDFGSRTLSGNTIYF. The CDR3 nucleotides read TGCGCCAGCAGCCAAGACTTTGGTTCTCGGACTCTCTCTGGAAACACCATATATTTT.

Many counts were recorded for this clone. The chain is built from TRBV15 and TRBJ2-2; 8 bases map to TRBD1. The V gene's germline CDR1 is LNHNV and CDR2 YYDKDF (reference sequence). The CDR3 is 17 amino acids. V was clipped by 1 base and J by 2 bases; unmatched bases: 6. The CDR3 spells CATSRGAGGANTGELFF. CDR3 sequence (DNA): TGTGCCACCAGCAGAGGAGCAGGGGGCGCAAACACCGGGGAGCTGTTTTTT. Full variable domain (outside the CDR3, taken from reference TRBV15 and TRBJ2-2): DAMVIQNPRYQVTQFGKPVTLSCSQTLNHNVMYWYQQKSSQAPKLLFHYYDKDFNNEADTPDNFQSRRPNTSFCFLDIRSPGLGDTAMYLCATSRGAGGANTGELFFGEGSRLTVL.

The CDR3 nucleotides are TGTGCCAGCAGTTGGCAGAAAGCCGGGACTAGCGGGACAGATACGCAGTATTTT. Translated: CASSWQKAGTSGTDTQYF. The chain is built from TRBV11-2 and TRBJ2-3, with 12 nucleotides matching TRBD2. The CDR3 is 18 amino acids. The ends lost 6 bases at V and 3 bases at J; junction bases unmatched: 13. From germline, CDR1 is SGHAT and CDR2 FQNNGV. The complete variable domain, with remaining parts taken from reference TRBV11-2 and TRBJ2-3, reads EAGVAQSPRYKIIEKRQSVAFWCNPISGHATLYWYQQILGQGPKLLIQFQNNGVVDDSQLPKDRFSAERLKGVDSTLKIQPAKLEDSAVYLCASSWQKAGTSGTDTQYFGPGTRLTVL.

To note about this clone: One end of the junction fails to match germline, which may point to a read error. The chain combines TRBV6-2 or TRBV6-3 with TRBJ1-1; D is unresolved. Germline V gene lookup returns CDR1 MNHEY and CDR2 SVGEGT. The CDR3 consists of 14 residues. CDR3 residues: CASSYSWERNEALF. Here the CDR3 DNA reads TGTGCCAGCAGTTACTCCTGGGAAAGAAACGAAGCTTTATTT.

This clone was observed at least ten times. Other DNA sequences from this sample encode an identical CDR3 as well. The chain is built from TRBV14 and TRBJ1-6; D is possibly TRBD1 (5 bases). V was pared by 1 base and J by 1 base, with 8 bases between. The CDR3 contains 16 residues. Looked up from germline, CDR1 is SGHDN and CDR2 is FVKESK. The CDR3, as DNA: TGTGCCAGCAGCCAAGTGGGGCGTTCCTATAATTCACCCCTCCACTTT. Protein: CASSQVGRSYNSPLHF.

This clone was recorded many times. This chain uses TRBV20-1 with TRBJ2-7; the D call may be TRBD1 or TRBD2 (5 bases each). The V end was cut by 4 bases, the J end by 5 bases, with 24 bases between. Germline assignment: CDR1 DFQATT and CDR2 SNEGSKA (reference sequence). CDR3 size: 16 residues. The CDR3 region is CSATWLFRDGRNEQYF. In DNA, the CDR3 is TGCAGTGCTACTTGGCTCTTCCGGGACGGTCGAAACGAGCAGTACTTC.

This clone is medium-sized by share. The chain is built from TRBV27 and TRBJ2-7; TRBD2 might be the D (5 bases). The V end lost 8 bases, the J end lost 4 bases, and 18 bases lay between the germline ends. The CDR3 is 14 amino acids. The germline V gene encodes CDR1 MNHEY and CDR2 SMNVEV (reference sequence). The CDR3 region is CASPGRAPKYEQYF. CDR3 coding DNA: TGTGCCAGCCCGGGAAGGGCACCGAAATACGAGCAGTACTTC.

By its share, this clone is medium-sized. The chain couples TRBV6-2 or TRBV6-3 to TRBJ1-6, with D unclear. Germline V gene lookup returns CDR1 MNHEY and CDR2 SVGEGT. The CDR3 spans 12 residues. The germline V and J ends were trimmed by 6 bases and 7 bases, with 7 bases remaining between them. CDR3 DNA: TGTGCCAGCAGATTAACAAATTCACCCCTCCACTTT. Translating gives CASRLTNSPLHF.

The chain has TRBV2 and TRBJ2-7, with D uncertain. The ends were cut back, 6 bases at V and 3 bases at J, with 18 bases in the middle. Germline CDR1 SNHLY, CDR2 FYNNEI. The CDR3 loop spans 15 amino acids. The DNA for the CDR3 is TGTGCCAGCAGAAGAGGACCCGGCCAGTACTACGAGCAGTACTTC. Its protein product is CASRRGPGQYYEQYF.

This clone showed up many times. The rearrangement uses TRBV12-3 or TRBV12-4 and TRBJ1-6; D ambiguous. The V and J ends lost 7 bases and 5 bases respectively, with 15 bases between them. The CDR3 extends over 15 amino acids. The CDR3 region is CASNYGQVNNSPLHF. CDR3 nucleotides: TGTGCCAGCAATTACGGGCAGGTAAATAATTCACCCCTCCACTTT.